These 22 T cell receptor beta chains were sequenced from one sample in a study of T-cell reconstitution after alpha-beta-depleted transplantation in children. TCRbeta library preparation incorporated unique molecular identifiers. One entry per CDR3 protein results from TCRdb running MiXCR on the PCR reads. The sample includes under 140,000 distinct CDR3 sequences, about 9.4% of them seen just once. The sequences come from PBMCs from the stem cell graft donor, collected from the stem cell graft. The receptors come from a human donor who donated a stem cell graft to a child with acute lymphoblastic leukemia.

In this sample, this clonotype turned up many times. The CDR3 protein is CASSRLWGTEAFF. As DNA, the CDR3 is TGTGCCAGCAGCCGTTTATGGGGCACTGAAGCTTTCTTT. This chain connects TRBV12-3 or TRBV12-4 to TRBJ1-1; no clear D. This CDR3 spans 13 amino acids. The ends were cut back, 6 bases at V and 4 bases at J, with 12 bases in the middle.

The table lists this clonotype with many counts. The CDR3 DNA sequence: TGCAGTGCTAGAGAGCCCCGGGGAGGTCAGCCCCAGCATTTT. Its protein is CSAREPRGGQPQHF. The chain carries TRBV20-1 and TRBJ1-5; D gene unclear. Between the trimmed V and J ends, which lost 0 bases and 6 bases, there was a span of 12 bases. The germline gives CDR1 DFQATT, CDR2 SNEGSKA (reference sequence). CDR3 size: 14 residues.

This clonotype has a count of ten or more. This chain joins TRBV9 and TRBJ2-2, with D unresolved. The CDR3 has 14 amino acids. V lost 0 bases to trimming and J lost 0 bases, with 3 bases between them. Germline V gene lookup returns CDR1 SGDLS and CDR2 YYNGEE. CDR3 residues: CASSVVTNTGELFF. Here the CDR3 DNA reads TGTGCCAGCAGCGTAGTAACGAACACCGGGGAGCTGTTTTTT.

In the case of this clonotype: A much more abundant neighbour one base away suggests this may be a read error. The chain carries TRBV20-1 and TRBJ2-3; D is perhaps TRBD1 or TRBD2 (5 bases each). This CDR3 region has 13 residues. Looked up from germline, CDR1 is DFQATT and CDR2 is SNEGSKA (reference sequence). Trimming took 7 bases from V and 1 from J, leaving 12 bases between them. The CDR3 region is CSGDLGGTDTQYF. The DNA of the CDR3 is TGCAGTGGGGATCTGGGGGGCACAGATACGCAGTATTTT.

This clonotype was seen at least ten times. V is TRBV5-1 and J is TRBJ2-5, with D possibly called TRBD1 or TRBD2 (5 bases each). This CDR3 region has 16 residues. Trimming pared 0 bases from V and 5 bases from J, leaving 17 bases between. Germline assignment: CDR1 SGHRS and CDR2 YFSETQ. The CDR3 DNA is TGCGCCAGCAGCTTGGAGTTCGGGGCCCGACCGGAGACCCAGTACTTC. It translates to CASSLEFGARPETQYF.

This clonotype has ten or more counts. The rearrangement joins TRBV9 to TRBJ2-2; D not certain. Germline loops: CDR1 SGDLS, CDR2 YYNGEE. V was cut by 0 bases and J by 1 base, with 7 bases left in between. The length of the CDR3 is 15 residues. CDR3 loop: CASSVGDRNTGELFF. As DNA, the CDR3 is TGTGCCAGCAGCGTAGGAGATCGGAACACCGGGGAGCTGTTTTTT.

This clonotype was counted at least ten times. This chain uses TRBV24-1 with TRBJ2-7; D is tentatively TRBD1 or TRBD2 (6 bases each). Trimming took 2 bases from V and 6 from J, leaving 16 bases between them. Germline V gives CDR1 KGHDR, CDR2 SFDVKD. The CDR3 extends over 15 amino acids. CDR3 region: CATSDSGAYVFEQYF. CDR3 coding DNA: TGTGCCACCAGTGATTCGGGGGCTTACGTATTCGAGCAGTACTTC.

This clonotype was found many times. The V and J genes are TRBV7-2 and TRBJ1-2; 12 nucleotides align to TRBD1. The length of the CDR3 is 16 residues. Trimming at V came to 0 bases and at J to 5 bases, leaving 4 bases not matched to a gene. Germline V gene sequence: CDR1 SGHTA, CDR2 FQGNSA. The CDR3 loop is CASSLAPGQGAYGYTF. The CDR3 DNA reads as TGTGCCAGCAGCTTAGCACCGGGACAGGGGGCGTATGGCTACACCTTC.

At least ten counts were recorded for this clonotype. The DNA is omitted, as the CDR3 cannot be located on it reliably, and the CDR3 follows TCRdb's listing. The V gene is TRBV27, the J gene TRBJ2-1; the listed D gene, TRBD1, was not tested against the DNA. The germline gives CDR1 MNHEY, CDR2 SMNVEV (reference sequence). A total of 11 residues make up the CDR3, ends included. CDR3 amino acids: CAVGQGAFEFF.

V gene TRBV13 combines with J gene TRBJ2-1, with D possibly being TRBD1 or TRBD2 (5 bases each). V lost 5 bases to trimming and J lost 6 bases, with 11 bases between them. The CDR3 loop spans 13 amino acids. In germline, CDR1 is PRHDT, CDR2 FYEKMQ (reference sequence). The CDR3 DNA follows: TGTGCCAGCAGCCGAGGGGATGGCAATGAGCAGTTCTTC. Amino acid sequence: CASSRGDGNEQFF.

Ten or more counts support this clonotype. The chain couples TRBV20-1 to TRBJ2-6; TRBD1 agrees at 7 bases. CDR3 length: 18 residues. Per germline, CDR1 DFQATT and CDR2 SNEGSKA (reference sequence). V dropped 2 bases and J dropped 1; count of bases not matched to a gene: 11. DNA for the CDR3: TGCAGTGCTAGACCACCGACAGGGAGTAAGTCTGGGGCCAACGTCCTGACTTTC. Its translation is CSARPPTGSKSGANVLTF.

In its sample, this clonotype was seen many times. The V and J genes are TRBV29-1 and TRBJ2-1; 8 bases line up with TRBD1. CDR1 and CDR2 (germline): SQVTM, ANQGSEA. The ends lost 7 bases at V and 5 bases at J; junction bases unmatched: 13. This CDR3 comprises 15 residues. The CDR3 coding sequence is TGCAGCGGGCTCGGACAGGGAGTTACGAACAATGAGCAGTTCTTC. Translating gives CSGLGQGVTNNEQFF.

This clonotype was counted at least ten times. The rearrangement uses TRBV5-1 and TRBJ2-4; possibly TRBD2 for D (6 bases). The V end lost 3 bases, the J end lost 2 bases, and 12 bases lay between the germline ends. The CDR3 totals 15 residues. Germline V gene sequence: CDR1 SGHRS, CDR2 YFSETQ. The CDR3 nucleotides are TGCGCCAGCAGCTATACGACTAGTACCAAAAACATTCAGTACTTC. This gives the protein CASSYTTSTKNIQYF.

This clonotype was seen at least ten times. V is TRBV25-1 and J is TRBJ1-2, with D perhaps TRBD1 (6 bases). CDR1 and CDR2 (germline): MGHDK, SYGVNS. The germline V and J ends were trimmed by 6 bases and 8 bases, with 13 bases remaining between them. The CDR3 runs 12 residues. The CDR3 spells CASRQGRGGYTF. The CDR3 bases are TGTGCCAGCAGACAGGGAAGGGGCGGCTACACCTTC.

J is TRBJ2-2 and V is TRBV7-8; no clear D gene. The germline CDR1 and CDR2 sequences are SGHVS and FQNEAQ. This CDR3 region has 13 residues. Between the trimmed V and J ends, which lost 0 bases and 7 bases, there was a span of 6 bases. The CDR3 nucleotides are TGTGCCAGCAGCTTAGCCCTCTACGGGGAGCTGTTTTTT. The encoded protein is CASSLALYGELFF.

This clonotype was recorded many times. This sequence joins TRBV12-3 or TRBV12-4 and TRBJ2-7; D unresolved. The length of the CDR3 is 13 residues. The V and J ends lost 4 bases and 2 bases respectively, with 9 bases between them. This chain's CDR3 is CASSSTNTYEQYF. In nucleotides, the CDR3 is TGTGCCAGCAGTTCGACGAATACCTACGAGCAGTACTTC.

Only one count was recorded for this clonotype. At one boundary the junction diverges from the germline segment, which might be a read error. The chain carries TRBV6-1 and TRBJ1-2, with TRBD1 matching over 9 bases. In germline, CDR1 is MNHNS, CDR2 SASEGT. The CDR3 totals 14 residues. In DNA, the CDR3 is TGTGCCAGCAGACCCGATGCCCCCGGGACAGGGAAGACCTTT. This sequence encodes CASRPDAPGTGKTF.

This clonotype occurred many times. In DNA, the CDR3 is TGTGCCAGCAGTTTAGGGGGCATGGGCAATCAGCCCCAGCATTTT. This sequence encodes CASSLGGMGNQPQHF. The chain couples TRBV12-3 or TRBV12-4 to TRBJ1-5, with a possible D match to TRBD1 (5 bases). The CDR3 spans 15 residues. The germline V and J ends were trimmed by 1 base and 2 bases, with 9 bases remaining between them.

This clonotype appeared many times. The CDR3 DNA sequence: TGCGCCAGCACCGACGAGGACGGAGAGACCCAGTACTTC. Protein: CASTDEDGETQYF. The chain couples TRBV5-1 to TRBJ2-5; D is uncertain. The ends were cut back, 6 bases at V and 4 bases at J, with 13 bases in the middle. Germline V gives CDR1 SGHRS, CDR2 YFSETQ. This CDR3 has 13 residues.

CDR3 region: CSARLAGVGTQYF. The CDR3, as DNA: TGCAGTGCTAGACTAGCGGGAGTTGGTACGCAGTATTTT. V and J are TRBV20-1 and TRBJ2-3; 10 bases are shared with TRBD2. The germline V gene encodes CDR1 DFQATT and CDR2 SNEGSKA (reference sequence). The junction had 4 bases not matched to a gene; V was cut back by 2 bases and J by 8 bases. CDR3 length equals 13 residues.

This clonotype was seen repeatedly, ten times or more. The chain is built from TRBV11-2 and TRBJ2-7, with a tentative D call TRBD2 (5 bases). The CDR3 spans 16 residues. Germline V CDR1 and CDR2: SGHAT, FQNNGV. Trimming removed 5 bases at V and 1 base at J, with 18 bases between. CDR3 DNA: TGTGCCAGCAGCCCTCATCCCAGCGGACGGTCCTACGAGCAGTACTTC. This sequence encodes CASSPHPSGRSYEQYF.

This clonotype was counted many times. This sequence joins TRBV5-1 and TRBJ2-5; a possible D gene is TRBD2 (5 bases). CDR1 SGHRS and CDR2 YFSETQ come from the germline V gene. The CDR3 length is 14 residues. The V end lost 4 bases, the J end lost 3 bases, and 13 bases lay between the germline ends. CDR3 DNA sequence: TGCGCCAGCAGCGCCGGGAATAGCAAAGAGACCCAGTACTTC. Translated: CASSAGNSKETQYF.